This TCR beta chain was found in a study of spatial heterogeneity in lung cancer. Study details: The mean occurrence of each unique TCR and UMI combination in raw reads exceeded nine. Overall study results and limits: Within tumors, counts of expanded alpha and beta TCRs tracked tumor mutation counts.

The CDR3 loop spans 13 amino acids. The V end was cut by 6 bases, the J end by 7 bases, with 13 bases between. This clonotype is labeled large. Antigen: not known. This beta chain came through as a stray read in a library set up for alpha chains, and its size says little. From the 5' RACE reads, TCRdb called clonotypes with MiXCR, one entry per CDR3 protein. Of about 1,300 distinct CDR3 sequences detected, 15% to 18% appear once; the ten largest clones hold under 40%. Regarding time point: sample taken at primary tumor resection. The cohort: approximately 74 early-stage, untreated non-small cell lung cancer patients. No cell sorting; template was whole RNA from tumor, lung tissue or PBMC.

The V gene is TRBV12-3 or TRBV12-4, the J gene TRBJ1-5, with D tentatively TRBD1 (5 bases). Material: lung tumor tissue, obtained at surgery. The clonotype was recovered from a male donor with early-stage non-small cell lung cancer. The CDR3 loop reads CASSRGARQPQHF. The CDR3 DNA sequence: TGTGCCAGCAGCCGCGGGGCTCGACAGCCCCAGCATTTT.